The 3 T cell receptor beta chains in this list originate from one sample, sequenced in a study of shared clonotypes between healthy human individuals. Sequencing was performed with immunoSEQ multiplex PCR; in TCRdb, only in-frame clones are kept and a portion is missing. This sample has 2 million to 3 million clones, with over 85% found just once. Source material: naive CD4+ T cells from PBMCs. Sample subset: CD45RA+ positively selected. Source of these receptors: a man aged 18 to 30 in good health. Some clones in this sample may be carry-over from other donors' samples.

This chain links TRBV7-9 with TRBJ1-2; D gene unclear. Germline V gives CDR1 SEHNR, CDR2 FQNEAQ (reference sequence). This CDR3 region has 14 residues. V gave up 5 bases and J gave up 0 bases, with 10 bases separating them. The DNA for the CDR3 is TGTGCCAGCAGCCCAAGGCGCACTAACTATGGCTACACCTTC. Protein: CASSPRRTNYGYTF.

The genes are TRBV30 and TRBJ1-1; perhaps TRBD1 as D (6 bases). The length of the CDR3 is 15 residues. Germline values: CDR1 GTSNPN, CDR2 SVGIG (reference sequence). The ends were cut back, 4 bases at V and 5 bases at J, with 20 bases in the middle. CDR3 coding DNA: TGTGCCTGGACTCTAAGGGGGGGGCTAGGTACTGAAGCTTTCTTT. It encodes CAWTLRGGLGTEAFF.

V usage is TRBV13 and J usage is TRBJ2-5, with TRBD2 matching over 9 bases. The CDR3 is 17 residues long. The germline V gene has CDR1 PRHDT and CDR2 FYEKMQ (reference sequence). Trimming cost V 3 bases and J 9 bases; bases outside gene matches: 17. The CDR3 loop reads CASSFYQTSGPRVAQYF. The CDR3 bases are TGTGCCAGCAGCTTCTATCAGACTAGCGGACCAAGAGTGGCCCAGTACTTC.